A single sample is the source of the 13 T cell receptor beta chains below, sequenced in a study of early stage breast cancer tumors. Clones were read by immunoSEQ multiplex PCR, and TCRdb kept only the in-frame ones, dropping some. The sample lists over 20,000 clones, less than 75% occurring once. The sample comprised breast tumor tissue. These receptors were obtained from a person in their sixties with breast cancer.

The V gene is TRBV28, the J gene TRBJ2-2; tentative D call: TRBD2 (5 bases). The ends were cut back, 1 base at V and 6 bases at J, with 15 bases in the middle. From germline, CDR1 is MDHEN and CDR2 SYDVKM. CDR3 length equals 16 residues. The CDR3 DNA reads as TGTGCCAGCAGTTTATTGGGCGGGTCCTCCGCCGGGGAGCTGTTTTTT. This codes for CASSLLGGSSAGELFF.

This clone has more than one count but fewer than ten. At one end, the junction sequence differs from germline, possibly due to a read error. The chain combines TRBV7-2 with TRBJ2-7; TRBD2 matches 8 bases. The CDR3 totals 13 residues. Germline V gene sequence: CDR1 SGHTA, CDR2 FQGNSA. In nucleotides, the CDR3 is TGTGCCAGCACCTTACCGGGAGGGCGCGAGCAGTACTTC. Translating it yields CASTLPGGREQYF.

The chain carries TRBV19 and TRBJ2-7; D is possibly TRBD1 (6 bases). This CDR3 region has 14 residues. Germline CDR1 and CDR2: LNHDA and SQIVND (reference sequence). V was pared by 7 bases and J by 3 bases, with 16 bases between. The CDR3 coding sequence is TGTGCCAGTACCCCTCAGGGGAAAGTCTACGAGCAGTACTTC. It translates to CASTPQGKVYEQYF.

The chain carries TRBV5-6 and TRBJ2-5; D possibly corresponds to TRBD1 (6 bases). CDR1 is SGHDT, CDR2 YYEEEE, per germline. V was cut by 1 base and J by 2 bases, with 18 bases left in between. This CDR3 comprises 17 residues. Written as DNA, the CDR3 is TGTGCCAGCAGCTTGAGTCTCCATGCAGGGGTACAAGAGACCCAGTACTTC. This sequence encodes CASSLSLHAGVQETQYF.

The chain carries TRBV4-3 and TRBJ2-3; TRBD1 aligns across 8 bases. J gave up 4 bases and V 1 base, and 7 bases lay outside the gene matches. Germline assignment: CDR1 LGHNA and CDR2 YSLEER. CDR3 size: 16 residues. In DNA form, the CDR3 reads TGCGCCAGCAGCCAAGGACAGGGGAGTATTTCAGATACGCAGTATTTT. Residues: CASSQGQGSISDTQYF.

CDR3 nucleotide sequence: TGCGCCAGCAGTGATTGGGTAGCGGGAGGGCTGGGGGAGCAGTTCTTC. This sequence encodes CASSDWVAGGLGEQFF. The V and J genes are TRBV10-2 and TRBJ2-1; TRBD2 matches at 11 bases. Germline V gene data show CDR1 as WSHSY and CDR2 as SAAADI. This CDR3 has 16 amino acids. The ends lost 3 bases at V and 10 bases at J; junction bases unmatched: 11.

The V and J genes are TRBV6-5 and TRBJ2-7; 11 positions match TRBD1. CDR1 is MNHEY, CDR2 SVGAGI, per germline. J gave up 5 bases and V 4 bases, and 7 bases lay outside the gene matches. CDR3 length: 15 residues. The CDR3, as DNA: TGTGCCAGCAGTTCCCCGGGACAGGGGGAGAACGAGCAGTACTTC. Its protein product is CASSSPGQGENEQYF.

The gene calls are TRBV7-6 and TRBJ2-1, with 9 nucleotides matching TRBD2. Germline assignment: CDR1 SGHVS and CDR2 FNYEAQ. V gave up 5 bases and J gave up 1 base; unmatched junction bases: 6. This CDR3 is built from 16 residues. CDR3 DNA sequence: TGTGCCAGCAGCCCTTTTGCGGGAGGGTCCTACAATGAGCAGTTCTTC. It encodes CASSPFAGGSYNEQFF.

This clone was counted only a few times. This chain connects TRBV19 to TRBJ1-5, with 7 positions matching TRBD1. Germline assignment: CDR1 LNHDA and CDR2 SQIVND (reference sequence). The CDR3 contains 13 residues. Losses at the gene ends were 10 bases for V and 2 bases for J; bases not matched to a gene: 5. Here the CDR3 reads CAKLTGGNQPQHF. CDR3 DNA sequence: TGTGCCAAACTCACAGGGGGCAATCAGCCCCAGCATTTT.

In this sample, this clone turned up a few times. The chain is built from TRBV28 and TRBJ1-5; D is undetermined. Deletions cut 2 bases from V and 5 bases from J, with 10 bases between. This CDR3 is 14 amino acids long. Germline V lookup: CDR1 MDHEN, CDR2 SYDVKM. CDR3 nucleotides: TGTGCCAGCAGTTTAGCCAGGATCGATCAGCCCCAGCATTTT. Its translation: CASSLARIDQPQHF.

This clone was observed once. The CDR3 DNA is TGTGCCTGGAGTTACTTCAGGGAGACCCAGTACTTC. It specifies CAWSYFRETQYF. The J gene is TRBJ2-5, the V gene TRBV30; D is uncertain. V was clipped by 2 bases and J by 5 bases, with 9 bases between them. The germline V gene encodes CDR1 GTSNPN and CDR2 SVGIG (reference sequence). There are 12 residues in the CDR3.

This clone was found a few times. The chain couples TRBV7-8 to TRBJ2-2; D remains ambiguous. This CDR3 is built from 13 residues. Trimming cost V 7 bases and J 7 bases, with 13 bases left between them. Germline loops: CDR1 SGHVS, CDR2 FQNEAQ. CDR3 bases: TGTGCCAGCACCCTGAGTCTAGTCGGGGAGCTGTTTTTT. Translating gives CASTLSLVGELFF.

This chain connects TRBV19 to TRBJ2-6; 7 bases align to TRBD1. In germline, CDR1 is LNHDA, CDR2 SQIVND (reference sequence). The CDR3 is 16 residues long. V was pared by 4 bases and J by 4 bases, with 7 bases of the junction left unmatched. The CDR3 DNA reads TGTGCCAGTAGTACCTTGACAGGGAACGGGGCCAACGTCCTGACTTTC. Its protein product is CASSTLTGNGANVLTF.